These 29 T cell receptor beta chains were sequenced from one sample in a study of blood T cell repertoires in COVID-19. Using immunoSEQ multiplex PCR, the repertoire was profiled, and TCRdb retains in-frame clones only, with some absent. The sample carries 300,000 or so clones, 90% recorded once. Sequencing was carried out using PBMCs or T cells enriched from blood (not recorded which). Receptors originate from a man aged 55 to 69 who had recovered from COVID-19.

The chain joins TRBV11-2 to TRBJ2-7, with a possible D match to TRBD2 (6 bases). V was clipped by 5 bases and J by 3 bases, with 8 bases between them. In germline, CDR1 is SGHAT, CDR2 FQNNGV. The CDR3 consists of 12 residues. The CDR3 sequence: CASSVTSYEQYF. The CDR3 bases are TGTGCCAGCAGCGTGACTAGCTACGAGCAGTACTTC. The variable domain in full, completed from reference TRBV11-2 and TRBJ2-7, reads EAGVAQSPRYKIIEKRQSVAFWCNPISGHATLYWYQQILGQGPKLLIQFQNNGVVDDSQLPKDRFSAERLKGVDSTLKIQPAKLEDSAVYLCASSVTSYEQYFGPGTRLTVT.

The chain links TRBV9 to TRBJ1-1; 8 nucleotides agree with TRBD1. CDR1 and CDR2 from the germline V gene are SGDLS and YYNGEE. The CDR3 consists of 19 residues. The V and J ends lost 0 bases and 1 base, in that order; junction bases with no gene match: 14. CDR3: CASSVERGQGEPTNTEAFF. CDR3 DNA: TGTGCCAGCAGCGTAGAACGAGGACAGGGCGAACCGACGAACACTGAAGCTTTCTTT. Based on the CDR3 plus reference TRBV9 and TRBJ1-1, the full variable domain is DSGVTQTPKHLITATGQRVTLRCSPRSGDLSVYWYQQSLDQGLQFLIQYYNGEERAKGNILERFSAQQFPDLHSELNLSSLELGDSALYFCASSVERGQGEPTNTEAFFGQGTRLTVV.

V and J are TRBV19 and TRBJ1-4, with D maybe TRBD1 (6 bases). The CDR3 has 15 amino acids. Trimming took 2 bases from V and 5 from J, leaving 12 bases between them. CDR1 is LNHDA, CDR2 SQIVND, per germline (reference sequence). DNA for the CDR3: TGTGCCAGTAGTATATTCTACAGGGCGAATGAAAAACTGTTTTTT. Its translation: CASSIFYRANEKLFF.

The rearrangement uses TRBV9 and TRBJ2-7; 10 nucleotides line up with TRBD2. The CDR3 extends over 15 amino acids. J gave up 5 bases and V 5 bases, and 10 bases lay outside the gene matches. Germline CDR1 is SGDLS and CDR2 is YYNGEE. The CDR3 DNA is TGTGCCAGCAGTGCATTTCTAGCGGGAGATGACGAGCAGTACTTC. Translation gives CASSAFLAGDDEQYF.

The chain recombines TRBV3-1 (or the pseudogene TRBV3-2) with TRBJ2-3, with D hard to call. The CDR3 extends over 12 amino acids. Germline lookup yields CDR1 LGHDT and CDR2 YNNKEL (reference sequence). V lost 4 bases and J 5 bases, leaving 7 bases between the germline ends. The CDR3 DNA reads as TGTGCCAGCAGCCCCCACGGAGATACGCAGTATTTT. This encodes CASSPHGDTQYF.

The V and J genes are TRBV7-9 and TRBJ2-2, with 13 bases aligning to TRBD2. Germline V lookup: CDR1 SEHNR, CDR2 FQNEAQ (reference sequence). This CDR3 region has 19 residues. Trimming at V came to 2 bases and at J to 4 bases, leaving 10 bases not matched to a gene. The CDR3: CASSLRLAGGPRTTGELFF. In nucleotides, the CDR3 is TGTGCCAGCAGCTTACGACTAGCGGGGGGCCCTAGAACCACCGGGGAGCTGTTTTTT.

The gene calls are TRBV19 and TRBJ1-2; D possibly corresponds to TRBD1 (6 bases). Germline V gene data show CDR1 as LNHDA and CDR2 as SQIVND (reference sequence). The CDR3 is made up of 13 amino acids. Trimming stripped 9 bases from V and 4 bases from J, with 15 bases between. The CDR3: CASQGWAPYGYTF. In DNA, the CDR3 is TGTGCCAGCCAGGGGTGGGCCCCCTATGGCTACACCTTC.

This chain connects TRBV10-3 to TRBJ1-2; no clear D gene. V lost 11 bases to trimming and J lost 5 bases, with 18 bases between them. The CDR3 contains 13 residues. Germline-derived CDR1 and CDR2 are ENHRY and SYGVKD. The chain's CDR3 is CASTPDFLYGYTF. For the CDR3, the DNA is TGTGCCTCTACCCCTGATTTCCTATATGGCTACACCTTC.

This chain uses TRBV24-1 with TRBJ2-1, with 13 bases that match TRBD2. V lost 4 bases to trimming and J lost 4 bases; unmatched junction nucleotides: 3. The length of the CDR3 is 16 residues. Germline V gives CDR1 KGHDR, CDR2 SFDVKD. The CDR3 nucleotides are TGTGCCACCAGTGACATACTAGCGGGAGGGTACAATGAGCAGTTCTTC. Encoded protein: CATSDILAGGYNEQFF.

This chain connects TRBV19 to TRBJ2-7; D gene uncertain. Germline-derived CDR1 and CDR2 are LNHDA and SQIVND (reference sequence). V lost 3 bases to trimming and J lost 4 bases, with 10 bases between them. This CDR3 contains 13 residues. In DNA form, the CDR3 reads TGTGCCAGTAGTATCGGGTCCGGGTACGAGCAGTACTTC. It translates to CASSIGSGYEQYF.

The genes are TRBV21-1 and TRBJ1-5; TRBD1, the table's D call, was not compared with the DNA. TRBV21-1 is designated a pseudogene. CDR3 length: 24 residues. The CDR3 coding sequence is TGTGCCAGCAGCAACAATCCGCGGACCGACAGGCAGGGACAGAAGTTAAGAAGCAATCAGCCCCAGCATTTT. Translation gives CASSNNPRTDRQGQKLRSNQPQHF.

The chain recombines TRBV5-1 with TRBJ1-1; D call uncertain. V lost 0 bases, J lost 4 bases, and 7 bases lay in between. This CDR3 region has 13 residues. Germline-derived CDR1 and CDR2 are SGHRS and YFSETQ. The CDR3 is CASSLAPGTEAFF. The CDR3 nucleotides read TGCGCCAGCAGCTTGGCCCCGGGCACTGAAGCTTTCTTT.

The CDR3 sequence is CSASRPGHQAGGNQPQHF. CDR3 coding DNA: TGCAGTGCTAGTCGTCCGGGCCATCAAGCAGGGGGGAATCAGCCCCAGCATTTT. The J gene is TRBJ1-5, the V gene TRBV20-1, with 7 bases lining up with TRBD1. Germline assignment: CDR1 DFQATT and CDR2 SNEGSKA (reference sequence). With 3 bases clipped from V and 4 bases from J, the junction kept 18 bases outside the gene matches. The CDR3 is made up of 18 amino acids.

This clone was observed a few times. This chain connects TRBV2 to TRBJ1-2; unclear D gene. This CDR3 has 15 amino acids. Trimming removed 7 bases at V and 4 bases at J, with 19 bases between. CDR1 and CDR2 from the germline V gene are SNHLY and FYNNEI. CDR3 region: CASTSGVVSGYGYTF. CDR3 DNA sequence: TGTGCCAGCACCTCCGGGGTGGTTTCTGGCTATGGCTACACCTTC.

A remark on this clone: Other nucleotide sequences from this sample produce the same CDR3. V is TRBV7-9 and J is TRBJ1-2; 8 bases align to TRBD1. J lost 4 bases, V lost 0 bases, and 1 base had no gene match. The CDR3 length is 14 residues. Germline CDR1 and CDR2: SEHNR and FQNEAQ (reference sequence). In DNA form, the CDR3 reads TGTGCCAGCAGCTTAGCCGGACAGGGCTATGGCTACACCTTC. Its translation is CASSLAGQGYGYTF.

About this clone: Other DNA sequences in this specimen translate into the identical CDR3. The V and J genes are TRBV4-1 and TRBJ1-2, with a tentative D call TRBD1 (6 bases). The length of the CDR3 is 13 residues. Germline-derived CDR1 and CDR2 are MGHRA and YSYEKL. Trimming removed 2 bases from V and 2 bases from J, with 6 bases in between. The CDR3: CASSQQGNYGYTF. In DNA form, the CDR3 reads TGCGCCAGCAGCCAACAGGGGAACTATGGCTACACCTTC.

The genes are TRBV2 and TRBJ2-2; no clear D. CDR1 and CDR2 from the germline V gene are SNHLY and FYNNEI. This CDR3 spans 16 amino acids. V lost 4 bases to trimming and J lost 5 bases, with 17 bases between them. CDR3 DNA sequence: TGTGCCAGCAGTGTCCCTCGTGGAGTCAGAACCGGGGAGCTGTTTTTT. Translating it yields CASSVPRGVRTGELFF.

The rearrangement joins TRBV2 to TRBJ2-7; D is uncertain. The germline V and J ends were trimmed by 7 bases and 0 bases, with 13 bases remaining between them. Germline V gene sequence: CDR1 SNHLY, CDR2 FYNNEI. This CDR3 spans 14 amino acids. CDR3 in DNA: TGTGCCAGCATTTCCGACACCTTCTCCTACGAGCAGTACTTC. Amino acids: CASISDTFSYEQYF.

The V and J genes are TRBV5-3 and TRBJ1-5; D possibly corresponds to TRBD1 (5 bases). TRBV5-3 has ORF status, its function being uncertain. The V end lost 2 bases, the J end lost 5 bases, and 11 bases lay between the germline ends. The CDR3 extends over 14 amino acids. CDR3 sequence (DNA): TGTGCCAGAAGCTTAAGACAGAAGCATCAGCCCCAGCATTTT. Amino acids: CARSLRQKHQPQHF.

A remark on this clone: At one boundary the junction diverges from the germline segment, which might be a read error. The J gene is TRBJ2-2, the V gene TRBV7-7; TRBD2 agrees at 9 bases. The germline V gene has CDR1 SSHAT and CDR2 FNYEAQ (reference sequence). The CDR3 is made up of 20 amino acids. The DNA for the CDR3 is TGTGCTAGCAGCTCCCCCTTTGGAGCGGGGGGCTCGAAGAACACCGGGGAGCTGTTTTTT. Its translation is CASSSPFGAGGSKNTGELFF.

The J gene is TRBJ2-1, the V gene TRBV3-1 (or the pseudogene TRBV3-2); a possible D gene is TRBD2 (6 bases). Germline CDR1 LGHDT, CDR2 YNNKEL (reference sequence). The V end was cut by 3 bases, the J end by 1 base, with 13 bases between. This CDR3 region has 16 residues. The CDR3, as DNA: TGTGCCAGCAGCCATACCCCTAGCGTTTCCTACAATGAGCAGTTCTTC. This encodes CASSHTPSVSYNEQFF.

The rearrangement links TRBV30 to TRBJ1-6; D may be TRBD1 (6 bases). Germline V gene lookup returns CDR1 GTSNPN and CDR2 SVGIG (reference sequence). The CDR3 contains 14 residues. The CDR3, as DNA: TGTGCTCTCGGAATTACAGGGAACAATTCACCCCTCCACTTT. Protein sequence: CALGITGNNSPLHF.

Concerning this clone: Within the sample, other DNA sequences also encode this same CDR3. The gene calls are TRBV6-2 or TRBV6-3 and TRBJ2-7; D is unclear. Germline-derived CDR1 and CDR2 are MNHEY and SVGEGT. Between the trimmed V and J ends, which lost 6 bases and 3 bases, there was a span of 6 bases. The CDR3 contains 11 residues. The CDR3 loop reads CASSLYYEQYF. The CDR3 DNA follows: TGTGCCAGCAGCCTCTACTACGAGCAGTACTTC.

This chain connects TRBV29-1 to TRBJ2-2; 7 bases align to TRBD1. The CDR3 loop spans 17 amino acids. The V segment lost 7 bases and the J segment 3 bases; nucleotides outside the gene matches: 17. In germline, CDR1 is SQVTM, CDR2 ANQGSEA. The CDR3 sequence: CSAKGQVYLPDTGELFF. CDR3 sequence (DNA): TGCAGCGCGAAAGGACAGGTATACCTCCCTGACACCGGGGAGCTGTTTTTT.

The chain employs TRBV19 and TRBJ1-1; the D is unclear. This CDR3 has 16 residues. The V end was cut by 1 base, the J end by 4 bases, with 16 bases between. Germline-derived CDR1 and CDR2 are LNHDA and SQIVND (reference sequence). The CDR3 reads CASSIGRVQSRTEAFF. CDR3 bases: TGTGCCAGTAGTATAGGTCGGGTCCAGTCGCGCACTGAAGCTTTCTTT.

The rearrangement uses TRBV2 and TRBJ2-7; 9 nucleotides line up with TRBD2. Germline CDR1 and CDR2: SNHLY and FYNNEI. V lost 5 bases to trimming and J lost 4 bases; unmatched junction nucleotides: 3. CDR3 length: 13 residues. The CDR3, as DNA: TGTGCCAGCAGTTCTCTAGCGGGATACGAGCAGTACTTC. Translating gives CASSSLAGYEQYF.

The CDR3 is CASSGTGGSQPQHF. CDR3 DNA sequence: TGTGCCAGCTCCGGGACAGGGGGAAGTCAGCCCCAGCATTTT. V gene TRBV19 combines with J gene TRBJ1-5, with 11 bases matching TRBD1. CDR3 length: 14 residues. The germline CDR1 and CDR2 sequences are LNHDA and SQIVND (reference sequence). The V gene end was trimmed by 9 bases and the J gene end by 6 bases; junction bases not matched to a gene: 7.

The chain carries TRBV5-1 and TRBJ2-1, with TRBD2 identical over 10 bases. Per the germline V gene, CDR1 is SGHRS and CDR2 is YFSETQ. The CDR3 covers 15 residues. V shed 7 bases, J shed 2 bases, and the junction held 6 bases outside the gene matches. The CDR3 DNA follows: TGCGCCAGCGGATCTAGCGGGGGCACCTACAATGAGCAGTTCTTC. It translates to CASGSSGGTYNEQFF.

The chain couples TRBV24-1 to TRBJ2-1; D gene uncertain. CDR1 is KGHDR and CDR2 is SFDVKD in the germline V gene. Trimming shortened V by 1 base and J by 9 bases, and 3 bases separated the two germline ends. This CDR3 has 11 residues. The CDR3 nucleotides are TGTGCCACCAGTGATTTCTCTGAGCAGTTCTTC. This codes for CATSDFSEQFF.